The rows below give T cell receptor beta chains drawn from one sample of a study of T cell responses to AZD1222 COVID-19 vaccine. TCRdb keeps only in-frame clones here, not all; method: immunoSEQ multiplex PCR. The repertoire holds approximately 160,000 clones, with 90% as singletons. The specimen comprised peripheral blood, sampled on day 0 of AZD1222 vaccination. Every receptor here comes from an adult in good health. The CDR3 runs from the conserved cysteine through the conserved F or W. D genes are given only for firm matches. A clone size is listed for some rows: how often the clone was seen (once, few, many), or a class if it is expanded.

>TRBJ1-5|14|TRBD1|TRBV2|NA
CASRPGTGVQPQHF
TGTGCCAGCAGACCCGGGACAGGGGTTCAGCCCCAGCATTTT
>TRBJ2-3|19|TRBD2|TRBV7-3|NA
CASSKVALAGGQMEDTQYF
TGTGCCAGCAGCAAGGTCGCACTAGCGGGGGGGCAAATGGAAGATACGCAGTATTTT
>TRBJ1-6|14|NA|TRBV9|few
CASSEDIRSAPLHF
TGTGCCAGCAGCGAGGACATACGATCTGCACCCCTCCACTTT
>TRBJ1-2|14|TRBD1|TRBV6-5|NA
CASSYRRGTYGYTF
TGTGCCAGCAGTTACCGCAGGGGGACCTATGGCTACACCTTC
>TRBJ2-2|14|NA|TRBV11-2|NA
CASSSRVDTGELFF
TGTGCCAGCAGCTCAAGGGTGGACACCGGGGAGCTGTTTTTT
>TRBJ1-3|15|NA|TRBV9|once
CASSWVRDSGNTIYF
TGTGCCAGCAGCTGGGTAAGGGACTCTGGAAACACCATATATTTT
>TRBJ1-5|15|TRBD1|TRBV30|NA
CAWSSGQGANQPQHF
TGTGCCTGGAGTTCGGGACAGGGAGCCAATCAGCCCCAGCATTTT
>TRBJ2-7|15|NA|TRBV7-8|NA
CASSLVGGGSYEQYF
TGTGCCAGCAGCTTAGTTGGTGGGGGCTCCTACGAGCAGTACTTC
>TRBJ2-1|16|TRBD1|TRBV19|NA
CASSAQDRVELNEQFF
TGTGCCAGTAGTGCACAAGACAGGGTTGAGTTAAATGAGCAGTTCTTC
>TRBJ2-7|17|NA|TRBV14|NA
CASSQPSGTPSSYEQYF
TGTGCCAGCAGCCAACCCTCCGGGACACCGAGCTCCTACGAGCAGTACTTC
>TRBJ2-3|17|TRBD2|TRBV7-8|NA
CASSLGVPGLVPDTQYF
TGTGCCAGCAGCTTAGGGGTACCGGGACTAGTCCCAGATACGCAGTATTTT
>TRBJ1-4|13|NA|TRBV25-1|once
CASRHPTNEKLFF
TGTGCCAGCAGACACCCGACTAATGAAAAACTGTTTTTT
>TRBJ2-7|18|NA|TRBV7-8|NA
CASSFRSGDAVFSYEQYF
TGTGCCAGCAGTTTTCGGAGCGGCGACGCAGTTTTTTCCTACGAGCAGTACTTC
>TRBJ1-1|14|NA|TRBV2|NA
CASSVEQMNTEAFF
TGTGCCAGCAGTGTGGAACAGATGAACACTGAAGCTTTCTTT
>TRBJ1-1|15|NA|TRBV5-1|NA
CASSLTGTSNTEAFF
TGCGCCAGCAGCTTGACCGGGACCTCTAACACTGAAGCTTTCTTT
>TRBJ2-3|16|TRBD2|TRBV6-5|NA
CASSYSASGGTDTQYF
TGTGCCAGCAGTTACTCGGCTAGCGGGGGCACAGATACGCAGTATTTT
>TRBJ1-2|14|TRBD1|TRBV27|NA
CATSPDRANYGYTF
TGTGCCACCTCCCCCGACAGGGCGAACTATGGCTACACCTTC
>TRBJ1-1|15|TRBD1|TRBV6-5|NA
CASSSDRGQNTEAFF
TGTGCCAGCAGTTCCGACAGGGGGCAGAACACTGAAGCTTTCTTT
>TRBJ2-6|17|NA|TRBV5-1|NA
CASSLWLGDSGANVLTF
TGCGCCAGCAGCTTGTGGCTTGGGGACTCTGGGGCCAACGTCCTGACTTTC
>TRBJ2-3|14|TRBD1|TRBV7-2|NA
CASRGQGAADTQYF
TGTGCCAGCAGGGGACAGGGGGCGGCAGATACGCAGTATTTT
>TRBJ2-5|14|TRBD1|TRBV10-3|few
CAISRDRAQETQYF
TGTGCCATCAGCCGAGACAGGGCCCAAGAGACCCAGTACTTC
>TRBJ2-5|14|TRBD2|TRBV19|NA
CASSSTSGQETQYF
TGTGCCAGTAGTTCGACTAGCGGACAAGAGACCCAGTACTTC
>TRBJ1-6|17|TRBD1|TRBV6-2/TRBV6-3|NA
CASSTWTGGAYNSPLHF
TGTGCCAGCAGTACCTGGACAGGGGGCGCCTATAATTCACCCCTCCACTTT
>TRBJ1-1|14|NA|TRBV29-1|NA
CSVDQGRGNTEAFF
TGCAGCGTTGACCAGGGGAGAGGAAACACTGAAGCTTTCTTT
>TRBJ2-5|14|NA|TRBV5-1|NA
CASSLGLPQETQYF
TGCGCCAGCAGCTTGGGACTTCCGCAAGAGACCCAGTACTTC
>TRBJ2-7|15|NA|TRBV3-1/TRBV3-2|once
CASSQGLTPNYEQYF
TGTGCCAGCAGCCAAGGACTAACGCCCAACTACGAGCAGTACTTC
>TRBJ1-2|14|NA|TRBV5-6|NA
CASSRVEVPYGYTF
TGTGCCAGCAGCCGGGTTGAAGTCCCTTATGGCTACACCTTC
>TRBJ2-3|14|NA|TRBV3-1/TRBV3-2|few
CASSQRSGGYTQYF
TGTGCCAGCAGCCAAAGATCGGGCGGGTATACGCAGTATTTT
>TRBJ1-1|13|NA|TRBV7-8|few
CASSPMGNTEAFF
TGTGCCAGCAGCCCCATGGGGAACACTGAAGCTTTCTTT
>TRBJ2-3|13|TRBD2|TRBV6-5|NA
CASMLAGGYTQYF
TGTGCCAGCATGTTAGCGGGGGGGTATACGCAGTATTTT
>TRBJ1-5|15|NA|TRBV9|NA
CASSVAGGSNQPQHF
TGTGCCAGCAGCGTAGCGGGAGGCAGCAATCAGCCCCAGCATTTT
>TRBJ1-2|14|NA|TRBV7-2|NA
CASSLGGRGYGYTF
TGTGCCAGCAGCTTAGGGGGAAGGGGCTATGGCTACACCTTC
>TRBJ1-1|15|NA|TRBV6-5|NA
CASSSHTTKQGNAFF
TGTGCCAGCAGTTCTCACACGACAAAACAGGGAAACGCTTTCTTT